Sequencing of this TCR beta chain was carried out in a study of blood T cell repertoires in COVID-19. Study-level background: Samples representing acute and convalescent COVID-19 were sourced from the United States, Italy and Spain.

Germline lookup yields CDR1 LGHDT and CDR2 YNNKEL (reference sequence). The V gene lost 4 bases and the J gene lost 9 bases, with 10 bases spanning the gap. There are 12 residues in the CDR3. Per the authors' pipeline: Amplified reference gene primers provided the basis for estimating nucleated cell counts. Here immunoSEQ multiplex PCR was the method, and the copy in TCRdb shows in-frame clones only, minus some. V, J and clone size are those of that table, while D and trimming were read from the DNA. Of about 130,000 clones listed, around 88% are singletons. This clonotype was obtained from a man between 45 and 60 years old with acute or convalescent COVID-19. The sample comprised peripheral blood. The chain joins TRBV3-1 (or the pseudogene TRBV3-2) to TRBJ2-1; TRBD2 is a possible D gene (6 bases). CDR3 DNA sequence: TGTGCCAGCAGCCCGGGACTGCGTGAGCAGTTCTTC. Amino acids: CASSPGLREQFF.